This T cell receptor (beta chain) was identified during a study of blood T cell repertoires in COVID-19. Overall study: COVID-19 samples from acute and convalescent phases originated in the United States, Italy and Spain. From T cells, B-cell-depleted T cells, or PBMCs came the material, which was cDNA or gDNA.

This clone was seen a handful of times. Participant-reported clinical history was the basis for cohort assignment. Repertoires were generated with immunoSEQ multiplex PCR, while TCRdb's copy carries only in-frame clones and drops some. The table records hundreds of thousands of clones, about 90% of them present only once. This clonotype originated in a woman younger than 45 with acute COVID-19. The specimen was PBMCs or T cells enriched from blood (not recorded which).

CDR3 sequence (DNA): TGTGCCAGTACCCCATTAGGATCACAGGTACAACAGCCCCAGCATTTT. It specifies CASTPLGSQVQQPQHF. The genes are TRBV19 and TRBJ1-5, with D possibly TRBD1 on 5 matching bases. The CDR3 has 16 amino acids. Trimming left V 7 bases short and J 7 bases short, with 23 bases between. Per germline, CDR1 LNHDA and CDR2 SQIVND (reference sequence).